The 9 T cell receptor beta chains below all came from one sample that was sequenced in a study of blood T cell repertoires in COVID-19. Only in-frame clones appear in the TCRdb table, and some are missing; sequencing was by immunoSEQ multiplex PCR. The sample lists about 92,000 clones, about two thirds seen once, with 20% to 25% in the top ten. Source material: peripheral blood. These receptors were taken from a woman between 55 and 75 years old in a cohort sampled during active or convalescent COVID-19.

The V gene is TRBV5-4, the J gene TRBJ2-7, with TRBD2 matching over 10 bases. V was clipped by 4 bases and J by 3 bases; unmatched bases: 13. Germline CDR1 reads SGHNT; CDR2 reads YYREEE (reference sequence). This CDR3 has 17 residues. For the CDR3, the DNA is TGTGCCAGCAGCCAGGGACTAGCGATAGGTCGGCGCTACGAGCAGTACTTC. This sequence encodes CASSQGLAIGRRYEQYF.

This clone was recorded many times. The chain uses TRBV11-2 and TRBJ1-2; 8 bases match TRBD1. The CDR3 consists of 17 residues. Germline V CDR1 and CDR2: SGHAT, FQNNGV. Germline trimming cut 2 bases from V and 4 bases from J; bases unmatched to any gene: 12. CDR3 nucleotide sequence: TGTGCCAGCAGCTTACTGCGGGGAATCAGGGGGCCCTATGGCTACACCTTC. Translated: CASSLLRGIRGPYGYTF. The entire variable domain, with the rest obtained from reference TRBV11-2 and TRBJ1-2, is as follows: EAGVAQSPRYKIIEKRQSVAFWCNPISGHATLYWYQQILGQGPKLLIQFQNNGVVDDSQLPKDRFSAERLKGVDSTLKIQPAKLEDSAVYLCASSLLRGIRGPYGYTFGSGTRLTVV.

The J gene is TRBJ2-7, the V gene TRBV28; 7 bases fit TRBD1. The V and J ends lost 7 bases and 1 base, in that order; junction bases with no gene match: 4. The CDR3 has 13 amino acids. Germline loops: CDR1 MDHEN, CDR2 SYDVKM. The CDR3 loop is CASKHRGSYEQYF. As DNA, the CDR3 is TGTGCCAGCAAACACAGGGGTTCCTACGAGCAGTACTTC. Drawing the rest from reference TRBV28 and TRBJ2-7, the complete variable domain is DVKVTQSSRYLVKRTGEKVFLECVQDMDHENMFWYRQDPGLGLRLIYFSYDVKMKEKGDIPEGYSVSREKKERFSLILESASTNQTSMYLCASKHRGSYEQYFGPGTRLTVT.

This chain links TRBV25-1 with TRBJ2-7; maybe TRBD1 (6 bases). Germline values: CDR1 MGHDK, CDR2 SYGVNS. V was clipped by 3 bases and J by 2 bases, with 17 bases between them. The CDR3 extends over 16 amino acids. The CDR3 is CASSDPGQSKTYEQYF. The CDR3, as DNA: TGTGCCAGCAGTGATCCCGGACAGAGTAAGACCTACGAGCAGTACTTC.

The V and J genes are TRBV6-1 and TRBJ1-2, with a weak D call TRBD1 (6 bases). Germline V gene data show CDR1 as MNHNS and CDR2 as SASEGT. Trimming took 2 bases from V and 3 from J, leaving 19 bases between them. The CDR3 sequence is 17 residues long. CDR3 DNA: TGTGCCAGCAGTGAAATCCGGGGGGCGGTAACGGACTATGGCTACACCTTC. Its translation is CASSEIRGAVTDYGYTF.

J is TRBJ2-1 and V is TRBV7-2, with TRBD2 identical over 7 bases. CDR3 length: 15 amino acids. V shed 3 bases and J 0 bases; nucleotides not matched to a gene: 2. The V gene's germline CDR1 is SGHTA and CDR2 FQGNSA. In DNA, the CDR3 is TGTGCCAGCAGCTTCCTAGCGGCCTCCTACAATGAGCAGTTCTTC. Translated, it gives CASSFLAASYNEQFF.

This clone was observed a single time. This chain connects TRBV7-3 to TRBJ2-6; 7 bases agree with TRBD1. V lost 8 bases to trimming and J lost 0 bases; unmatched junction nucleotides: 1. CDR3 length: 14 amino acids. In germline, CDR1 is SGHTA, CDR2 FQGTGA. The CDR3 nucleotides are TGTGCCAGCGGGACAGCCTCTGGGGCCAACGTCCTGACTTTC. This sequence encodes CASGTASGANVLTF.

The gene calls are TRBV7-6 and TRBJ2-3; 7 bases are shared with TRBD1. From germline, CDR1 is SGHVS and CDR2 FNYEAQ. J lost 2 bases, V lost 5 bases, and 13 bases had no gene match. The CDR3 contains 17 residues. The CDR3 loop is CASSQGMTGSSTDTQYF. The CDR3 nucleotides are TGTGCCAGCAGCCAAGGCATGACAGGGAGCTCCACAGATACGCAGTATTTT.

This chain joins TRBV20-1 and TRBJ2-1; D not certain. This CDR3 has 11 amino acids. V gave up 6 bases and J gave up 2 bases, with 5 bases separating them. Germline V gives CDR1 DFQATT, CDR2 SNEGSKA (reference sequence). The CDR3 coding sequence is TGCAGTGCCGAGACCTACAATGAGCAGTTCTTC. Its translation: CSAETYNEQFF.